The 2 T cell receptor beta chains given below trace back to one sample, sequenced in a study of blood T cell repertoires in COVID-19. TCRdb's copy holds only in-frame clones and misses some; the assay was immunoSEQ multiplex PCR. The sample lists more than 200,000 clones; roughly 90% were seen once. Sequenced material: peripheral blood. The receptors were sampled from a man aged 25-40 years with active or convalescent COVID-19.

The chain joins TRBV6-5 to TRBJ1-4, with TRBD1 identical over 8 bases. CDR3 length: 16 amino acids. CDR1 MNHEY and CDR2 SVGAGI come from the germline V gene. J lost 6 bases, V lost 4 bases, and 10 bases had no gene match. DNA for the CDR3: TGTGCCAGCAGTTCCTTGACCCAGGGGGCTGATGAAAAACTGTTTTTT. Its translation: CASSSLTQGADEKLFF.

The chain has TRBV29-1 and TRBJ1-1, with D perhaps matching TRBD1 (5 bases). Trimming took 4 bases from V and 1 from J, leaving 10 bases between them. CDR3 length: 13 amino acids. The germline V gene encodes CDR1 SQVTM and CDR2 ANQGSEA. DNA for the CDR3: TGCAGCGTTGTTCTGGGGCGGAACACTGAAGCTTTCTTT. Residues: CSVVLGRNTEAFF.